This entry concerns a single T cell receptor (beta chain). Per the study methods: Reference gene primer amplification in the assay estimated nucleated cell counts. Here immunoSEQ multiplex PCR was the method, and the copy in TCRdb shows in-frame clones only, minus some. V and J calls and clone size are those listed in that table; D and trimming were worked out from the DNA. The sample lists 70,000 to 95,000 clones; 75% to 85% were seen once. This entry is derived from a study of blood T cell repertoires in COVID-19. The wider study: Collection of acute and convalescent COVID-19 samples took place in the United States, Italy and Spain. T cells, B-cell-depleted T cells, or PBMCs provided the cDNA or gDNA that served as material.

V lost 4 bases, J lost 2 bases, and 7 bases stayed unmatched. This CDR3 is 15 amino acids long. The germline CDR1 and CDR2 sequences are MRHNA and SNTAGT. The sample consisted of peripheral blood. The genes are TRBV6-4 and TRBJ2-7, with TRBD1 matching over 8 bases. The receptor's source is a woman between 35 and 50 years old with active or convalescent COVID-19. The CDR3 spells CASSVDSGGPYEQYF. CDR3 DNA sequence: TGTGCCAGCAGTGTGGATTCAGGGGGCCCCTACGAGCAGTACTTC.